The 10 T cell receptor beta chains below were found in one sample sequenced in a study of blood T cell repertoires in COVID-19. Profiled with immunoSEQ multiplex PCR; TCRdb holds only in-frame clones, not every one. The repertoire has around 150,000 clones, 75% to 85% of them found once; the top ten carry 4.5% to 7.5%. Sequenced: PBMCs or T cells enriched from blood (not recorded which). The receptors were gathered from a man aged 35 to 55 who had recovered from COVID-19.

The CDR3 DNA follows: TGCGCCAGCCGTGAAAGCCAGGGAAGGGAGCAGTACGTC. Amino acid sequence: CASRESQGREQYV. The J gene is TRBJ2-7, the V gene TRBV10-2, with D maybe TRBD1 (5 bases). CDR1 WSHSY and CDR2 SAAADI come from the germline V gene. This CDR3 region has 13 residues.

This clone was seen ten or more times. This chain joins TRBV2 and TRBJ2-5; 7 nucleotides align to TRBD2. Trimming cost V 3 bases and J 2 bases; bases outside gene matches: 3. This CDR3 has 14 residues. Germline values: CDR1 SNHLY, CDR2 FYNNEI. The CDR3 nucleotides read TGTGCCAGCAGTGAGACGGGGGGTCAAGAGACCCAGTACTTC. Its protein is CASSETGGQETQYF.

To note about this clone: One base away lies a much larger clone, so this may be a sequencing read error. The V call is TRBV27, the J call TRBJ1-2, with a weak D call TRBD1 (6 bases). Germline V lookup: CDR1 MNHEY, CDR2 SMNVEV (reference sequence). V was shortened by 6 bases and J by 1 base, with 6 bases between the two germline ends. The CDR3 is 12 residues long. The CDR3, as DNA: TGTGCCAGCAGGGACAGTAACTATGGCTACACCTTC. Protein product: CASRDSNYGYTF.

The V and J genes are TRBV3-1 (or the pseudogene TRBV3-2) and TRBJ1-5, with TRBD1 as a possible D gene (5 bases). The ends were cut back, 0 bases at V and 6 bases at J, with 6 bases in the middle. The CDR3 is 13 residues long. CDR1 and CDR2 from the germline V gene are LGHDT and YNNKEL (reference sequence). The CDR3 reads CASSQDRVQPQHF. The CDR3 DNA reads as TGTGCCAGCAGCCAAGACAGGGTTCAGCCCCAGCATTTT.

The chain links TRBV5-8 to TRBJ2-1, with 13 bases identical to TRBD2. The V gene end was trimmed by 2 bases and the J gene end by 5 bases; junction bases not matched to a gene: 4. CDR1 SGHTS and CDR2 YDEGEE come from the germline V gene. This CDR3 has 16 amino acids. CDR3 bases: TGTGCCAGCAGCTTAGGGACTAGCGGGATGAACAATGAGCAGTTCTTC. This translates into CASSLGTSGMNNEQFF.

The sample holds a few counts of this clone. The chain couples TRBV2 to TRBJ2-2; 9 nucleotides align to TRBD1. This CDR3 spans 13 amino acids. Germline V CDR1 and CDR2: SNHLY, FYNNEI. The J segment lost 7 bases and the V segment lost 6 bases, leaving 3 bases of the junction unmatched. CDR3 loop: CASRGQGLGELFF. For the CDR3, the DNA is TGTGCCAGCAGGGGACAGGGACTCGGGGAGCTGTTTTTT.

The gene calls are TRBV5-1 and TRBJ2-7; 7 bases fit TRBD1. The CDR3 contains 15 residues. Germline CDR1 SGHRS, CDR2 YFSETQ. Trimming cost V 0 bases and J 3 bases; bases outside gene matches: 6. The CDR3: CASSLVDNRGYEQYF. In nucleotides, the CDR3 is TGCGCCAGCAGCTTGGTAGATAACAGGGGCTACGAGCAGTACTTC.

The rearrangement joins TRBV19 to TRBJ1-1; TRBD1 agrees at 10 bases. Germline loops: CDR1 LNHDA, CDR2 SQIVND (reference sequence). The CDR3 loop spans 15 amino acids. The V and J ends lost 6 bases and 3 bases, in that order; junction bases with no gene match: 7. The DNA of the CDR3 is TGTGCCAGTAGGAGTCCCGGGACAGGGGACACTGAAGCTTTCTTT. This sequence encodes CASRSPGTGDTEAFF.

The rearrangement links TRBV6-5 to TRBJ1-2; 7 nucleotides line up with TRBD1. Trimming removed 4 bases from V and 6 bases from J; junction bases left unmatched: 11. There are 15 residues in the CDR3. The germline CDR1 and CDR2 sequences are MNHEY and SVGAGI. In DNA form, the CDR3 reads TGTGCCAGCAGTTGGACAGGCGCCCTCGGGAATGGCTACACCTTC. This translates into CASSWTGALGNGYTF.

J is TRBJ1-2 and V is TRBV3-1 (or the pseudogene TRBV3-2); D unresolved. Germline-derived CDR1 and CDR2 are LGHDT and YNNKEL (reference sequence). CDR3 length equals 15 residues. Trimming removed 4 bases at V and 3 bases at J, with 15 bases between. In DNA, the CDR3 is TGTGCCAGCAGCCCCCACGAGGGCAGTCACTATGGCTACACCTTC. This encodes CASSPHEGSHYGYTF.